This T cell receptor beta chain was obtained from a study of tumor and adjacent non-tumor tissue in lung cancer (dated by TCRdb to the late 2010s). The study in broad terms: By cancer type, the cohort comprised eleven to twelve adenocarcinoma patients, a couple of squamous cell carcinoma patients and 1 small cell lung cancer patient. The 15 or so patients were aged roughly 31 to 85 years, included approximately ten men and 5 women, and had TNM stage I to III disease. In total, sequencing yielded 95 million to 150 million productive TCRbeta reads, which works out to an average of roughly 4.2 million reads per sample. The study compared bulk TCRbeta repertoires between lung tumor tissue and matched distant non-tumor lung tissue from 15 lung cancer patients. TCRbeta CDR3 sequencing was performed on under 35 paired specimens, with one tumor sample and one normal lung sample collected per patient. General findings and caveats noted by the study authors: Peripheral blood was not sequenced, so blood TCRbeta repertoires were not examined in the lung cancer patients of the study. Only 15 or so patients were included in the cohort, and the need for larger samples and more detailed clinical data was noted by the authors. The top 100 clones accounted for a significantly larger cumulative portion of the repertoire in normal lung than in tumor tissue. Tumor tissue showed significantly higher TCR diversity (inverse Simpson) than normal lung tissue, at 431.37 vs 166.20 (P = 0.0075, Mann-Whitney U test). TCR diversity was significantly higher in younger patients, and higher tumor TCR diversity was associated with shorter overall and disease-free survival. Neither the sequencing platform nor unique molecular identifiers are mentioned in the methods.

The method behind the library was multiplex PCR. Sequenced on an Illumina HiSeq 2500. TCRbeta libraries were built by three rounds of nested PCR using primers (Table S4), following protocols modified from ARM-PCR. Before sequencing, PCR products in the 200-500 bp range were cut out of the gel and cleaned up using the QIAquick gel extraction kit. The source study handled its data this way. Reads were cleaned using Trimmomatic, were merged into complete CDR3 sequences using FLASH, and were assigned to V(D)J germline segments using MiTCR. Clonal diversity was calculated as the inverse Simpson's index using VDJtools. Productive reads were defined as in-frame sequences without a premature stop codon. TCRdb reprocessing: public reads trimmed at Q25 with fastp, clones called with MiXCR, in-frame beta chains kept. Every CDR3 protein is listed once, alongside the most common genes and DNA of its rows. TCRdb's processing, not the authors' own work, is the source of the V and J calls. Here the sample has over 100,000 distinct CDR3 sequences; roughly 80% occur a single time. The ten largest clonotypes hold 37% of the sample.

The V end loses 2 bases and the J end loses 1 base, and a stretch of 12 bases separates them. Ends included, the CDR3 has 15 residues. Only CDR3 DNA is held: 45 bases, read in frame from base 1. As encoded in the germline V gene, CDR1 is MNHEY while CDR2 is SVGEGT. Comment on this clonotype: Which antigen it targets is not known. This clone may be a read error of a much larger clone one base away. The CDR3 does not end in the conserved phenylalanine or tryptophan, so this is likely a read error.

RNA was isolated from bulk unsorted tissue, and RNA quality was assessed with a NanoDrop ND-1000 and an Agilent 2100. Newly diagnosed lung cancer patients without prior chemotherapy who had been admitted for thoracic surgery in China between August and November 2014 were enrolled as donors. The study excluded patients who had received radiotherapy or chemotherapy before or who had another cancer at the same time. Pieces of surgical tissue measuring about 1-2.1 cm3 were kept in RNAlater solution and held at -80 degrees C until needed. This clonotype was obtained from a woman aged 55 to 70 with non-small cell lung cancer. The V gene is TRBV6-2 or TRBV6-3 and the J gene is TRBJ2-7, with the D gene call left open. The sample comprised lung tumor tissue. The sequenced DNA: TGTGCCAGCAGTTACAGTAACGAACCGTCCTACGAGCAGTACTTA. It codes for CASSYSNEPSYEQYL.